A selection of T cell receptor beta chains follows, all from one sample in a study of shared clonotypes between healthy human individuals. Sequenced by immunoSEQ multiplex PCR; TCRdb stores in-frame clones only, minus some. The table includes roughly 400,000 clones, roughly 96% detected once. The sequencing input was memory CD8+ T cells sorted from blood. The receptors derive from a man aged 30-40 years in good health. Each CDR3 is given with its conserved first and last residue. The D gene is left open where the match is weak. The listing skips clone size in some rows; elsewhere it reads once, few, many or a size class.

v_call	j_call	clone_size	d_call	cdr3_aa	cdr3_nt
TRBV4-1	TRBJ2-1	-	-	CASGRTEINEQFF	TGCGCCAGCGGACGGACAGAGATAAATGAGCAGTTCTTC
TRBV30	TRBJ2-7	once	TRBD2	CAWSVGTSGYEQYF	TGTGCCTGGAGTGTAGGGACTAGCGGCTACGAGCAGTACTTC
TRBV20-1	TRBJ1-1	-	TRBD1	CSATGGTEAFF	TGCAGTGCGACAGGGGGCACTGAAGCTTTCTTT
TRBV19	TRBJ1-1	-	-	CASSIMGTEAFF	TGTGCCAGTAGTATCATGGGCACTGAAGCTTTCTTT
TRBV9	TRBJ2-3	-	-	CASSARVGDTQYF	TGTGCCAGCAGCGCCCGCGTGGGGGATACGCAGTATTTT
TRBV7-9	TRBJ2-1	-	TRBD2	CASSLGTSGRDGEQFF	TGTGCCAGCAGCTTGGGTACTAGCGGGAGGGATGGTGAGCAGTTCTTC
TRBV6-5	TRBJ1-1	-	-	CASRHRGRGGTEAFF	TGTGCCAGCAGACACCGCGGACGGGGGGGCACTGAAGCTTTCTTT
TRBV4-1	TRBJ2-3	-	-	CASSQWVSTDTQYF	TGCGCCAGCAGCCAATGGGTTTCCACAGATACGCAGTATTTT
TRBV11-2	TRBJ2-7	-	-	CASSRDPLGEQYF	TGTGCCAGCAGCAGAGACCCCCTCGGCGAGCAGTACTTC
TRBV7-9	TRBJ2-3	-	TRBD2	CASSRSGITDTQYF	TGTGCCAGCAGCCGGAGCGGGATAACAGATACGCAGTATTTT
TRBV4-1	TRBJ2-7	-	TRBD1	CASSQGDRGLYEQYF	TGCGCCAGCAGCCAAGGGGACAGGGGGCTGTACGAGCAGTACTTC
TRBV25-1	TRBJ2-1	-	TRBD2	CASSVPGLGQFF	TGTGCCAGCAGTGTACCGGGACTAGGGCAGTTCTTC
TRBV7-9	TRBJ2-5	-	-	CASSQIQETQYF	TGTGCCAGCAGCCAGATCCAAGAGACCCAGTACTTC
TRBV7-9	TRBJ2-6	-	-	CASDWGISSGANVLTF	TGTGCCAGCGACTGGGGCATTAGCTCTGGGGCCAACGTCCTGACTTTC
TRBV5-6	TRBJ1-1	-	-	CASSLTKNTEAFF	TGTGCCAGCAGCCTGACAAAGAACACTGAAGCTTTCTTT
TRBV30	TRBJ2-1	-	-	CAWSVYVEQFF	TGTGCCTGGAGTGTTTATGTTGAGCAGTTCTTC
TRBV7-6	TRBJ2-5	-	TRBD2	CASSLGVASGRMKETQYF	TGTGCCAGCAGCTTAGGGGTCGCTAGCGGGAGAATGAAAGAGACCCAGTACTTC
TRBV13	TRBJ2-3	-	TRBD2	CASSLTPGLAGSDTQYF	TGTGCCAGCAGCTTAACGCCGGGACTAGCGGGGTCAGATACGCAGTATTTT